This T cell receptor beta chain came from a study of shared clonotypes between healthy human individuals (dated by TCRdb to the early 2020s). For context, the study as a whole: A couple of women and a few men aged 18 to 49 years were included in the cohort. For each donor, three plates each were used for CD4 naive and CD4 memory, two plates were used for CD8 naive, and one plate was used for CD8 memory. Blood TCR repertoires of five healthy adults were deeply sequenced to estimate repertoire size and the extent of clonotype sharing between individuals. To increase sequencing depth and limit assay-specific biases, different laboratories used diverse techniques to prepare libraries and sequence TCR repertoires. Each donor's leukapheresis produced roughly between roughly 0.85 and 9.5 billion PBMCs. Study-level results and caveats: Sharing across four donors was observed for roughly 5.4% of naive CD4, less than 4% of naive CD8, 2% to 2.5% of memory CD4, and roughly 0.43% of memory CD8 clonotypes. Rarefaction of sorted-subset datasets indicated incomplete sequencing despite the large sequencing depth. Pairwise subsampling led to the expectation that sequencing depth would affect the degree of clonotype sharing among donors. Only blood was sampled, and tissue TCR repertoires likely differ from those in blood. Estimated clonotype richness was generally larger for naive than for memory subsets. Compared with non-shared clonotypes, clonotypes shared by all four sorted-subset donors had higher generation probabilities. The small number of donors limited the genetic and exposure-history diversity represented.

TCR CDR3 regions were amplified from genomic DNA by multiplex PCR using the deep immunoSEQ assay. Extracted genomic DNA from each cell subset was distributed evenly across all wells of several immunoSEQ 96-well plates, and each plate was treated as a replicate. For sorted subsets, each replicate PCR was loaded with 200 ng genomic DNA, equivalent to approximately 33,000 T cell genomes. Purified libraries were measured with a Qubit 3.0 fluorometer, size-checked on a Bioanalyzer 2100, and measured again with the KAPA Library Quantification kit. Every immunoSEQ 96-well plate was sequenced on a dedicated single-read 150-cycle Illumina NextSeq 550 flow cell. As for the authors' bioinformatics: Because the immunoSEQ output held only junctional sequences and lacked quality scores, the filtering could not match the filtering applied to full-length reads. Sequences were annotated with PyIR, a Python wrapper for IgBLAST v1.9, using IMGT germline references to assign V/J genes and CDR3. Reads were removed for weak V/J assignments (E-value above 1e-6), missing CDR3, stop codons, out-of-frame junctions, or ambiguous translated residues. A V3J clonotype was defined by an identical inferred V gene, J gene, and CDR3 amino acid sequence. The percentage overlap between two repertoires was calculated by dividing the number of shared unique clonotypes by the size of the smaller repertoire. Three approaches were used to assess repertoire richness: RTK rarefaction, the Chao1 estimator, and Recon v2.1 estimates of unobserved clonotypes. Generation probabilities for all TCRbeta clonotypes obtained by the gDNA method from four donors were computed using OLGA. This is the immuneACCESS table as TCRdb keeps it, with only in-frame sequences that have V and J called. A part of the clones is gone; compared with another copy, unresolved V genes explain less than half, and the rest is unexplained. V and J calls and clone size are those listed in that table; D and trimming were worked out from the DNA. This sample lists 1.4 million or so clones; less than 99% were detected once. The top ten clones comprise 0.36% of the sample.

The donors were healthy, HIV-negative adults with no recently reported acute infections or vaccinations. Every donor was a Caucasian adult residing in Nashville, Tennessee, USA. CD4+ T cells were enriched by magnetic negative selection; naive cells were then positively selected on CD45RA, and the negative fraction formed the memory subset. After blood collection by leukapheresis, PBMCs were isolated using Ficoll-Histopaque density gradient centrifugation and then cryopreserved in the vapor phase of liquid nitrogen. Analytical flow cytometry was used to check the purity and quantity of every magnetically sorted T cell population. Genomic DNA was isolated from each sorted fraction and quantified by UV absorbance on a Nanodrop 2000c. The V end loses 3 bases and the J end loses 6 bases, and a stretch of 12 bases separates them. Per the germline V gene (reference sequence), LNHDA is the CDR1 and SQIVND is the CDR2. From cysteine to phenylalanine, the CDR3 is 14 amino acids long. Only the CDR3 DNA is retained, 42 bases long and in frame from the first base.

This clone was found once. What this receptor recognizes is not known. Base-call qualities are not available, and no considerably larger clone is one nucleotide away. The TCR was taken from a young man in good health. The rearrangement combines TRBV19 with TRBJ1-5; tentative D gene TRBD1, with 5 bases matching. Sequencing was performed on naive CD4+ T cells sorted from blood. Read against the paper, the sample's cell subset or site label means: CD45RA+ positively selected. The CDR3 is CASSMPQTVQPQHF. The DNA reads TGTGCCAGTAGTATGCCGCAGACAGTTCAGCCCCAGCATTTT.